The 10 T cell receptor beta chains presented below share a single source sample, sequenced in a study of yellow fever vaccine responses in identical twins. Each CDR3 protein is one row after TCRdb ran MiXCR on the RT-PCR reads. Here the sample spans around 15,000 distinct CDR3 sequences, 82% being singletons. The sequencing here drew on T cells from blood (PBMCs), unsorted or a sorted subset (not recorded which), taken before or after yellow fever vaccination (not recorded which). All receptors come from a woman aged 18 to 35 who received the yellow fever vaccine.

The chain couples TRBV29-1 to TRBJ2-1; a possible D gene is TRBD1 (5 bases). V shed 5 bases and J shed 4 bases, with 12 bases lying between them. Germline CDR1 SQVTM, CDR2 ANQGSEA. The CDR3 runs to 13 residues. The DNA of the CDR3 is TGCAGCGTTCAGGGCGGCTCTTACAATGAGCAGTTCTTC. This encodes CSVQGGSYNEQFF.

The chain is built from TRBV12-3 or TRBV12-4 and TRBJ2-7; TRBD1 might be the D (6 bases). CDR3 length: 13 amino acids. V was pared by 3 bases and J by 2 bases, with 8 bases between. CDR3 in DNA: TGTGCCAGCAGTTTTGACAGGACCTACGAGCAGTACTTC. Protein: CASSFDRTYEQYF.

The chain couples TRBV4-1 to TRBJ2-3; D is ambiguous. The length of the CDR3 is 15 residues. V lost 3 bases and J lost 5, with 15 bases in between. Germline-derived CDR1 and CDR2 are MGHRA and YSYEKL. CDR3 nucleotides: TGCGCCAGCAGCCATTATCAGCGTCCGGTAGATACGCAGTATTTT. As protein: CASSHYQRPVDTQYF.

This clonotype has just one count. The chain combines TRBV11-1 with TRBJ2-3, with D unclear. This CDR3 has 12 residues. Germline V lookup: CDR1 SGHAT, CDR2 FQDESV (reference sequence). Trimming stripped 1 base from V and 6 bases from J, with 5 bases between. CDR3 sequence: CASSLGSDTQYF. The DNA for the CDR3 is TGTGCCAGCAGCTTAGGGTCGGATACGCAGTATTTT.

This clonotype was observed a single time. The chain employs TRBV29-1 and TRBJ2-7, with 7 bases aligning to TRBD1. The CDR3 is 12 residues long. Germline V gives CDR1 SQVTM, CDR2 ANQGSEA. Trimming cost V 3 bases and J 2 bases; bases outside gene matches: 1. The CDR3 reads CSVEGQTYEQYF. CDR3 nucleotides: TGCAGCGTTGAGGGACAGACCTACGAGCAGTACTTC.

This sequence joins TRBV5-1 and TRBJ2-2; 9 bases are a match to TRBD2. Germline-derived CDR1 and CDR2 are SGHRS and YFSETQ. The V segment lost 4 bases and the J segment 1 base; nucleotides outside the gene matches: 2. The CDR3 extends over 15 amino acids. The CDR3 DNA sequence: TGCGCCAGCAGCCGCGGGGGGGTGAACACCGGGGAGCTGTTTTTT. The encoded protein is CASSRGGVNTGELFF.

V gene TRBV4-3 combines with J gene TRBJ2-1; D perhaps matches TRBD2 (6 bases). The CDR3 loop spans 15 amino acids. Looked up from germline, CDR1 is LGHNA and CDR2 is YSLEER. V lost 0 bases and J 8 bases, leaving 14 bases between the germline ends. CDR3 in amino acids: CASSQDGGALDEQFF. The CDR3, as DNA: TGCGCCAGCAGCCAAGACGGGGGTGCCCTCGATGAGCAGTTCTTC.

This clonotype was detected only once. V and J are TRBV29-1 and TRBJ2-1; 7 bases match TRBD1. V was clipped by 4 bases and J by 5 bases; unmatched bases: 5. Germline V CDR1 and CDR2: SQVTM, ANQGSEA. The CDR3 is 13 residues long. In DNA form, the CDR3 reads TGCAGCGTTGGACAGGGAAGCGACAATGAGCAGTTCTTC. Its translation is CSVGQGSDNEQFF.

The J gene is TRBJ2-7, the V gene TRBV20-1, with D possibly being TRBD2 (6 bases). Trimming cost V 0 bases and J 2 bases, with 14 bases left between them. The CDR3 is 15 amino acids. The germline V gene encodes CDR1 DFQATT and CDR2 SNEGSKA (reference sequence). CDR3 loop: CSARDHRDLTYEQYF. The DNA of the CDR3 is TGCAGTGCTAGAGATCATCGGGACTTAACCTACGAGCAGTACTTC.

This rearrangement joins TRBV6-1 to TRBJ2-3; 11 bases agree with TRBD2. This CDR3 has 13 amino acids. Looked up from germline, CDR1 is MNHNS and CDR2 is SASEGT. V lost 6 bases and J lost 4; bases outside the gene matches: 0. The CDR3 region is CASRLAGADTQYF. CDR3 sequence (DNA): TGTGCCAGCAGACTAGCGGGAGCAGATACGCAGTATTTT.